This entry lists 22 T cell receptor beta chains sequenced from one sample in a study of regulatory T cells in long-lasting Graves disease (dated by TCRdb to about 2021). Taken with the paper, the label for time point translates to: persistent/refractory GD, antithyroid drugs over 5 years with positive TRAb. For both TCR sequencing and RNA sequencing, RNA was extracted from PBMCs using TRIzol. Library prep was done by multiplex PCR. TCRdb names Illumina HiSeq 4000 as the instrument used. CDR3 regions were amplified by Arm-PCR with iRepertoire HTBI primers to construct TCR beta libraries. In-frame beta chains were kept once TCRdb had trimmed the public reads at Q25 with fastp and called clones with MiXCR. Every CDR3 protein is listed once, alongside the most common genes and DNA of its rows. This sample gives roughly 400,000 distinct CDR3 sequences in total; roughly 20% of them show up just once. The ten biggest clones cover 20% of the sample.

The source material was peripheral blood mononuclear cells (PBMCs), sampled when the disease was refractory, from a patient treated with antithyroid drugs. The source of these receptors is a female donor with Graves disease.

The chain joins TRBV7-2 to TRBJ2-2; no clear D. V was pared by 5 bases and J by 4 bases, with 17 bases between. CDR3 length: 16 amino acids. Germline assignment: CDR1 SGHTA and CDR2 FQGNSA. Here the CDR3 reads CASSQSGPKLTGELFF. The CDR3 DNA sequence: TGTGCCAGCAGCCAGTCGGGTCCCAAACTCACCGGGGAGCTGTTTTTT.

The chain is built from TRBV5-5 and TRBJ2-7; D possibly corresponds to TRBD1 (6 bases). From germline, CDR1 is SGHKS and CDR2 YYEKEE (reference sequence). V lost 4 bases and J 3 bases, leaving 17 bases between the germline ends. The CDR3 totals 15 residues. CDR3 DNA sequence: TGTGCCAGCAGCCAGGGGTGGGGCGGCAACTACGAGCAGTACTTC. Residues: CASSQGWGGNYEQYF.

This clonotype has ten or more counts. The chain employs TRBV6-2 or TRBV6-3 and TRBJ1-2; D may be TRBD1 (5 bases). Trimming removed 2 bases at V and 3 bases at J, with 10 bases between. The germline CDR1 and CDR2 sequences are MNHEY and SVGEGT. The CDR3 loop spans 14 amino acids. In DNA form, the CDR3 reads TGTGCCAGCAGTTACGGGGGTTCTTACTATGGCTACACCTTC. Translated, it gives CASSYGGSYYGYTF.

This clonotype was counted many times. The V and J genes are TRBV2 and TRBJ1-1; D unresolved. Trimming took off 4 bases at V and 11 bases at J, with 14 bases between the two ends. The length of the CDR3 is 12 residues. Germline-derived CDR1 and CDR2 are SNHLY and FYNNEI. The CDR3 nucleotides are TGTGCCAGCAGTGTTTCTGGGGTAGACGCTTTCTTT. Translated, it gives CASSVSGVDAFF.

A few counts support this clonotype. V usage is TRBV27 and J usage is TRBJ1-5; the match to TRBD1 covers 7 bases. The CDR3 sequence is 15 residues long. V lost 6 bases and J lost 4; bases outside the gene matches: 9. Germline CDR1 and CDR2: MNHEY and SMNVEV (reference sequence). The CDR3 sequence is CASRPTGTANQPQHF. CDR3 in DNA: TGTGCCAGCAGGCCGACAGGGACGGCAAATCAGCCCCAGCATTTT.

The chain has TRBV7-2 and TRBJ2-3, with D unclear. V was trimmed by 5 bases and J by 5 bases, leaving 14 bases between them. The length of the CDR3 is 14 residues. The germline V gene encodes CDR1 SGHTA and CDR2 FQGNSA. This CDR3 reads CASSPTRVGDTQYF. The CDR3 DNA follows: TGTGCCAGCAGCCCTACCCGGGTGGGAGATACGCAGTATTTT.

In its sample, this clonotype was seen a few times. The rearrangement uses TRBV12-3 or TRBV12-4 and TRBJ1-6, with D hard to call. The CDR3 has 12 residues. Trimming cost V 5 bases and J 13 bases, with 12 bases left between them. The CDR3 loop is CASSPGGGPLHF. The CDR3 bases are TGTGCCAGCAGTCCGGGCGGAGGGCCCCTCCACTTT.

This clonotype was counted ten times or more. The limits of the CDR3 on the DNA are not certain, so only TCRdb's listed CDR3 is given. J is TRBJ2-2 and V is TRBV28; the table names TRBD1, a call not compared with the DNA. CDR1 is MDHEN and CDR2 is SYDVKM in the germline V gene. The CDR3 region is 17 residues in length, termini included. This chain's CDR3 is CASSSIQVSLTTGELFF.

This clonotype was seen many times. This sequence joins TRBV28 and TRBJ2-5; the match to TRBD2 covers 8 bases. Germline V gives CDR1 MDHEN, CDR2 SYDVKM. V lost 5 bases to trimming and J lost 2 bases; unmatched junction nucleotides: 10. This CDR3 has 16 residues. CDR3 sequence reads: CASSRTFGGGQETQYF. In DNA form, the CDR3 reads TGTGCCAGCAGTCGTACATTCGGGGGGGGTCAAGAGACCCAGTACTTC.

This clonotype has more than one count but fewer than ten. The rearrangement links TRBV24-1 to TRBJ2-3; TRBD2 matches 7 bases. CDR1 is KGHDR, CDR2 SFDVKD, per germline. The CDR3 spans 14 residues. Unmatched junction bases numbered 5, after V lost 3 bases and J lost 6 bases. CDR3 in amino acids: CATSDRLASDTQYF. CDR3 in DNA: TGTGCCACCAGTGATAGACTAGCAAGTGATACGCAGTATTTT.

This clonotype showed up just a few times. This chain connects TRBV5-1 to TRBJ2-5; 9 bases agree with TRBD1. V shed 3 bases and J 2 bases; nucleotides not matched to a gene: 5. The CDR3 is 15 residues long. CDR1 and CDR2 (germline): SGHRS, YFSETQ. The CDR3 region has the DNA TGCGCCAGCAGCTACGGGACAGGGACGCAAGAGACCCAGTACTTC. This encodes CASSYGTGTQETQYF.

About this clonotype itself: The junction does not match germline at one end; this may be a read error. The chain links TRBV15 to TRBJ2-4; no reliable D call. The CDR3 contains 14 residues. CDR1 is LNHNV, CDR2 YYDKDF, per germline (reference sequence). This chain's CDR3 is CATNRELPTDIQYF. Here the CDR3 DNA reads TGTGCCACCAACAGAGAGCTACCCACGGACATTCAGTACTTC.

This clonotype was seen only a few times. J is TRBJ2-6 and V is TRBV12-5; 10 positions match TRBD1. Germline lookup yields CDR1 LGHNT and CDR2 FRNRAP. The length of the CDR3 is 20 residues. The V gene end was trimmed by 2 bases and the J gene end by 0 bases; junction bases not matched to a gene: 10. The CDR3 here is CASGLPETGGRSSGANVLTF. In DNA form, the CDR3 reads TGTGCTAGTGGTTTGCCTGAGACAGGGGGCCGTTCCTCTGGGGCCAACGTCCTGACTTTC.

This clonotype has ten or more counts. The rearrangement links TRBV6-2 or TRBV6-3 to TRBJ2-5; tentatively, D is TRBD2 (5 bases). Germline-derived CDR1 and CDR2 are MNHEY and SVGEGT. The CDR3 consists of 13 residues. With 2 bases removed from V and 10 bases from J, the gap between germline ends came to 14 bases. CDR3 amino acids: CASSYEGIGGQYF. CDR3 bases: TGTGCCAGCAGTTACGAGGGAATTGGCGGCCAGTACTTC.

This clonotype was seen many times. V gene TRBV11-2 combines with J gene TRBJ1-4, with a possible D match to TRBD1 (5 bases). Trimming shortened V by 8 bases and J by 6 bases, and 13 bases separated the two germline ends. Germline V CDR1 and CDR2: SGHAT, FQNNGV. The CDR3 consists of 13 residues. The DNA of the CDR3 is TGTGCCAGCGCGGGACGTAGGGATGAAAAACTGTTTTTT. Encoded protein: CASAGRRDEKLFF.

The rearrangement links TRBV15 to TRBJ1-5; 9 bases align to TRBD1. The CDR3 totals 16 residues. V shed 1 base, J shed 4 bases, and the junction held 5 bases outside the gene matches. Germline-derived CDR1 and CDR2 are LNHNV and YYDKDF (reference sequence). CDR3 nucleotides: TGTGCCACCAGCAGAGGACAGGGGGTCGGGAATCAGCCCCAGCATTTT. Translation gives CATSRGQGVGNQPQHF. Using reference TRBV15 and TRBJ1-5 for the parts outside the CDR3, the full variable domain is DAMVIQNPRYQVTQFGKPVTLSCSQTLNHNVMYWYQQKSSQAPKLLFHYYDKDFNNEADTPDNFQSRRPNTSFCFLDIRSPGLGDTAMYLCATSRGQGVGNQPQHFGDGTRLSIL.

There are many counts of this clonotype. The chain combines TRBV7-2 with TRBJ1-6; 7 positions match TRBD1. This CDR3 region has 15 residues. CDR1 is SGHTA, CDR2 FQGNSA, per germline. V gave up 2 bases and J gave up 7 bases; unmatched junction bases: 5. The DNA for the CDR3 is TGTGCCAGCAGCTTATCTACAGGGGACAATTCACCCCTCCACTTT. Encoded protein: CASSLSTGDNSPLHF. The full variable domain, rest sourced from reference TRBV7-2 and TRBJ1-6, is GAGVSQSPSNKVTEKGKDVELRCDPISGHTALYWYRQSLGQGLEFLIYFQGNSAPDKSGLPSDRFSAERTGGSVSTLTIQRTQQEDSAVYLCASSLSTGDNSPLHFGNGTRLTVT.

This chain links TRBV14 with TRBJ1-6; D not certain. CDR3 length: 14 amino acids. Trimming stripped 4 bases from V and 4 bases from J, with 8 bases between. Germline CDR1 SGHDN, CDR2 FVKESK. The CDR3 bases are TGTGCCAGCAGCCTTAACATTTATAATTCACCCCTCCACTTT. Amino acids: CASSLNIYNSPLHF.

This clonotype has at least ten counts. The CDR3 bases are TGTGCCAGCAGCGTGCCCGGGACGAGGGCCGGGGAGCTGTTTTTT. The encoded protein is CASSVPGTRAGELFF. The V and J genes are TRBV28 and TRBJ2-2; D is perhaps TRBD1 or TRBD2 (5 bases each). Trimming removed 6 bases from V and 6 bases from J, with 17 bases in between. The CDR3 sequence is 15 residues long. Germline V gene lookup returns CDR1 MDHEN and CDR2 SYDVKM. The entire variable domain, with the rest obtained from reference TRBV28 and TRBJ2-2, is as follows: DVKVTQSSRYLVKRTGEKVFLECVQDMDHENMFWYRQDPGLGLRLIYFSYDVKMKEKGDIPEGYSVSREKKERFSLILESASTNQTSMYLCASSVPGTRAGELFFGEGSRLTVL.

This rearrangement joins TRBV5-1 to TRBJ2-5; perhaps TRBD1 as D (6 bases). Trimming shortened V by 0 bases and J by 0 bases, and 9 bases separated the two germline ends. The CDR3 contains 15 residues. Germline V lookup: CDR1 SGHRS, CDR2 YFSETQ. The CDR3 here is CASSLAGTNQETQYF. The CDR3 coding sequence is TGCGCCAGCAGCTTGGCGGGGACAAACCAAGAGACCCAGTACTTC.

This clonotype has ten or more counts. The chain carries TRBV6-1 and TRBJ1-2, with 8 bases lining up with TRBD1. J was trimmed by 0 bases and V by 7 bases; bases with no gene match: 7. CDR3 length equals 15 residues. Germline-derived CDR1 and CDR2 are MNHNS and SASEGT. CDR3 sequence reads: CASKQLGQANYGYTF. In DNA, the CDR3 is TGTGCCAGCAAGCAACTGGGACAGGCTAACTATGGCTACACCTTC.

This clonotype was picked up a small number of times. The chain uses TRBV6-1 and TRBJ1-1; D is possibly TRBD1 (5 bases). CDR3 length equals 13 residues. Between the trimmed V and J ends, which lost 6 bases and 4 bases, there was a span of 12 bases. Looked up from germline, CDR1 is MNHNS and CDR2 is SASEGT. Here the CDR3 DNA reads TGTGCCAGCAGCCCAGGGAGTCTCACTGAAGCTTTCTTT. Translation gives CASSPGSLTEAFF.